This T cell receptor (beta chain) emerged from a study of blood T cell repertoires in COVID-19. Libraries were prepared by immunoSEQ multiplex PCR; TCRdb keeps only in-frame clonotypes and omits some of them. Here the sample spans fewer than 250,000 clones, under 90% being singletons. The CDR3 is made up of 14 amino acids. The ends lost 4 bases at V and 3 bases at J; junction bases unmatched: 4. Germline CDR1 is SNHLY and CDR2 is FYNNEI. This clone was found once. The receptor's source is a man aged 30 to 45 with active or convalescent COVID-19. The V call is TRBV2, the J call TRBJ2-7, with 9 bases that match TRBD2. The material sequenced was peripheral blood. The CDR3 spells CASSVGLAYYEQYF. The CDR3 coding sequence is TGTGCCAGCAGTGTTGGACTAGCGTACTACGAGCAGTACTTC.